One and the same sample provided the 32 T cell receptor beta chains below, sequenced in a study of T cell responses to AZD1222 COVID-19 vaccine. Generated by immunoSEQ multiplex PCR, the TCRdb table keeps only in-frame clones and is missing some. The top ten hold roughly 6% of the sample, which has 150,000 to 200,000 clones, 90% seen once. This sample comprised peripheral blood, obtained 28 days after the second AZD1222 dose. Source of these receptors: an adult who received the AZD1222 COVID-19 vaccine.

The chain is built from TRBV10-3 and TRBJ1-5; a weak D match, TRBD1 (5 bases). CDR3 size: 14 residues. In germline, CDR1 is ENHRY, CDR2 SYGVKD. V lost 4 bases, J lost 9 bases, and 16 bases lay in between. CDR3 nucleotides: TGTGCCATCAGTGCCGGGACGGAGGGAGTGCCCCAGCATTTT. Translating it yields CAISAGTEGVPQHF.

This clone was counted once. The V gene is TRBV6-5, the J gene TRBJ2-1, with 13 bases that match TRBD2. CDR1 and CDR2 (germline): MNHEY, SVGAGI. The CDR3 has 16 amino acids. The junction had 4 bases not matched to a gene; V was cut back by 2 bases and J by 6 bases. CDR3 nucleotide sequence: TGTGCCAGCAGTTACACCGGGACTAGCGGGATCAATGAGCAGTTCTTC. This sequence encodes CASSYTGTSGINEQFF.

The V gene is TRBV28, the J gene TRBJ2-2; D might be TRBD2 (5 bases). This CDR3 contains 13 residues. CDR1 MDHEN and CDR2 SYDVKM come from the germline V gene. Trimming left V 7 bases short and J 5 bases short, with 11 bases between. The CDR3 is CASTDLATGELFF. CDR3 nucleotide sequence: TGTGCCAGCACAGATCTAGCAACCGGGGAGCTGTTTTTT.

DNA for the CDR3: TGTGCCAGCAGCCCAGCCGGGACAGGGGGCCAGCCCCAGCATTTT. The encoded protein is CASSPAGTGGQPQHF. This chain joins TRBV7-9 and TRBJ1-5, with 12 bases that match TRBD1. CDR1 is SEHNR, CDR2 FQNEAQ, per germline (reference sequence). Trimming removed 5 bases from V and 7 bases from J; junction bases left unmatched: 6. This CDR3 has 15 amino acids.

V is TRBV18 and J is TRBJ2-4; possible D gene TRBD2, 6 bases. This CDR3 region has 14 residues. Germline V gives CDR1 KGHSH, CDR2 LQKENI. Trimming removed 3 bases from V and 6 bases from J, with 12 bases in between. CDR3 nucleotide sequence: TGTGCCAGCTCACCCCCGGGGGAGAGAAACATTCAGTACTTC. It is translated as CASSPPGERNIQYF.

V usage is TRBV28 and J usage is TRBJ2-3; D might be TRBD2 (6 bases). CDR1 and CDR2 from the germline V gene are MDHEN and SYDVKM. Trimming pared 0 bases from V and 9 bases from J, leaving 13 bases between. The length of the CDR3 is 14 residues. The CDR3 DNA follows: TGTGCCAGCAGTTTATGGCCCAGGGAGGAGACGCAGTATTTT. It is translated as CASSLWPREETQYF.

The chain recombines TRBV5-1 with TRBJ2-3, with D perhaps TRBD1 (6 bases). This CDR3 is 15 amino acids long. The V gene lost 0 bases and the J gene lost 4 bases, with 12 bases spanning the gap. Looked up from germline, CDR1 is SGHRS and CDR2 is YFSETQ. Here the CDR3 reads CASSLGGPGADTQYF. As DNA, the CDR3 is TGCGCCAGCAGCTTGGGGGGGCCAGGGGCAGATACGCAGTATTTT.

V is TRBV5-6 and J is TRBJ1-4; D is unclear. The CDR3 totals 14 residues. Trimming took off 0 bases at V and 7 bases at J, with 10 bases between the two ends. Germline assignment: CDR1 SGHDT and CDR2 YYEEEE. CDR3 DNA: TGTGCCAGCAGCTTGGGACGGGCACCTGAAAAACTGTTTTTT. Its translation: CASSLGRAPEKLFF.

This CDR3 is CASSYRGVGNQPQHF. The CDR3 bases are TGTGCCAGCAGTTACCGGGGGGTGGGCAATCAGCCCCAGCATTTT. The chain links TRBV28 to TRBJ1-5, with D possibly TRBD1 on 5 matching bases. V lost 4 bases and J lost 2, with 12 bases in between. Germline V lookup: CDR1 MDHEN, CDR2 SYDVKM. The CDR3 extends over 15 amino acids.

The CDR3 DNA sequence: TGTGCCAGCAGCCAAGTCCGGACACTTACTAACTATGGCTACACCTTC. Translating gives CASSQVRTLTNYGYTF. V is TRBV3-1 (or the pseudogene TRBV3-2) and J is TRBJ1-2; D may be TRBD1 (5 bases). Per the germline V gene, CDR1 is LGHDT and CDR2 is YNNKEL (reference sequence). V shed 1 base and J shed 0 bases, with 12 bases lying between them. The CDR3 runs to 16 residues.

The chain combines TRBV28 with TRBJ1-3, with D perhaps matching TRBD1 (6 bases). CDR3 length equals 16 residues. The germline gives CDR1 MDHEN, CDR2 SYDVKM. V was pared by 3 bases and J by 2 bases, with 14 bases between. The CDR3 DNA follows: TGTGCCAGCAGTTTGCCAGCAGGGGATGCTGGAAACACCATATATTTT. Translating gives CASSLPAGDAGNTIYF.

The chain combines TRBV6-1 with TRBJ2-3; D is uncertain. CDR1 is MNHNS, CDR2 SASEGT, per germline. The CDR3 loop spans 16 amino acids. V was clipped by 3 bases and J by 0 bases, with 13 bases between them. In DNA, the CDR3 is TGTGCCAGCAGTGAGGTGGGCGGTCCCAGCACAGATACGCAGTATTTT. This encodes CASSEVGGPSTDTQYF.

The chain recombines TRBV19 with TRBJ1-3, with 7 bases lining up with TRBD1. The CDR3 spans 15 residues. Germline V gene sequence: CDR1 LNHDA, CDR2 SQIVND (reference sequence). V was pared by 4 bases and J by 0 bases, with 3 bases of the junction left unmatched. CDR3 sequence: CASSTGQLSGNTIYF. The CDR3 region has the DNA TGTGCCAGTAGTACGGGACAGCTCTCTGGAAACACCATATATTTT.

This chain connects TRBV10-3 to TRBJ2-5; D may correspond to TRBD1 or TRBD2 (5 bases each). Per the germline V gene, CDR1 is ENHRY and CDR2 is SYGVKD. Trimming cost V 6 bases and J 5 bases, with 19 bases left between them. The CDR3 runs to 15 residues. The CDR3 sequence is CAISSGAGRTETQYF. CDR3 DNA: TGTGCCATCAGCTCCGGGGCAGGTCGGACCGAGACCCAGTACTTC.

This CDR3 reads CATHGLRNTEAFF. For the CDR3, the DNA is TGTGCCACCCATGGACTTAGGAACACTGAAGCTTTCTTT. J is TRBJ1-1 and V is TRBV24-1, with D unresolved. CDR1 KGHDR and CDR2 SFDVKD come from the germline V gene. The CDR3 sequence is 13 residues long. V lost 9 bases to trimming and J lost 1 base, with 11 bases between them.

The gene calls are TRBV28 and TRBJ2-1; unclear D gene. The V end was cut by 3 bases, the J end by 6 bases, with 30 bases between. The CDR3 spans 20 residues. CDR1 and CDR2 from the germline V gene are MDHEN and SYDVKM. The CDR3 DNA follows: TGTGCCAGCAGTTTCAGGACCTTGATGACCGGACCCAATGCAGGCAATGAGCAGTTCTTC. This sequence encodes CASSFRTLMTGPNAGNEQFF.

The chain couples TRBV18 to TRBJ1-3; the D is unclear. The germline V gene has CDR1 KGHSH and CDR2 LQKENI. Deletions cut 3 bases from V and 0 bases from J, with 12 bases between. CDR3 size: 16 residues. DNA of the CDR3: TGTGCCAGCTCACCTTTCTTGCGGAGCTCTGGAAACACCATATATTTT. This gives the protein CASSPFLRSSGNTIYF.

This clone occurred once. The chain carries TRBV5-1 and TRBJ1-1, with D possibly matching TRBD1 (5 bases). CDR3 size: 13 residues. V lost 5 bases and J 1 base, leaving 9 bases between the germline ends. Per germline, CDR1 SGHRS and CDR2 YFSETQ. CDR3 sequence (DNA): TGCGCCAGCAGTAGGAGGGGGAACACTGAAGCTTTCTTT. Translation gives CASSRRGNTEAFF.

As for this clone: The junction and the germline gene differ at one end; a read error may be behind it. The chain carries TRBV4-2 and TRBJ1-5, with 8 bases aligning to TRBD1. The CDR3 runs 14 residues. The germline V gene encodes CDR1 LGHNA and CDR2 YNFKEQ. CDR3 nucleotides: TGTGCCGGCAGCGGGACAGGAAGCAATCAGCCCCAGCATTTT. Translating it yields CAGSGTGSNQPQHF.

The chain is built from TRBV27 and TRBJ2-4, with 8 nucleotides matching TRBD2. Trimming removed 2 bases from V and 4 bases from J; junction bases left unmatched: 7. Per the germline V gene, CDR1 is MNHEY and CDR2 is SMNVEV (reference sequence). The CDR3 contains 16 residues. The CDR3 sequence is CASSLNARGAKNIQYF. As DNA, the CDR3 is TGTGCCAGCAGTTTAAACGCGCGGGGGGCGAAAAACATTCAGTACTTC.

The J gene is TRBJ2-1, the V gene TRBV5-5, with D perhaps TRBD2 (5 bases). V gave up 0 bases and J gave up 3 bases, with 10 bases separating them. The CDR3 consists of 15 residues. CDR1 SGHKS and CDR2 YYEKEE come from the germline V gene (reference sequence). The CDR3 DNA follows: TGTGCCAGCAGCTTGGTGCGGGTAAACTACAATGAGCAGTTCTTC. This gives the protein CASSLVRVNYNEQFF.

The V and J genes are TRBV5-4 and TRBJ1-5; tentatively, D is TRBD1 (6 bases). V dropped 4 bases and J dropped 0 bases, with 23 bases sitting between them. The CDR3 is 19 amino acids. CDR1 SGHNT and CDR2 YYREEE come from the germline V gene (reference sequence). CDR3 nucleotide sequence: TGTGCCAGCAGCCCATCACAGGGAAACAACACTTTTAGCAATCAGCCCCAGCATTTT. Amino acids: CASSPSQGNNTFSNQPQHF.

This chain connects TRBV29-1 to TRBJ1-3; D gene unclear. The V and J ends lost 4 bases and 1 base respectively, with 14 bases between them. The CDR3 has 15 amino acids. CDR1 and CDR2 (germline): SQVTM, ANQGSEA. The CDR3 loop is CSVGGSSGSGNTIYF. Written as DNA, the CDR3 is TGCAGCGTTGGTGGGTCCAGCGGGTCTGGAAACACCATATATTTT.

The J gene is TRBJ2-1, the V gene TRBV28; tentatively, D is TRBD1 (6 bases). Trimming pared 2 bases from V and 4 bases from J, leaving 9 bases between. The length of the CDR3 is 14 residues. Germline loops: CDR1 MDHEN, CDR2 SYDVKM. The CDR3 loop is CASSLEQGYNEQFF. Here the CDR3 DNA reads TGTGCCAGCAGTTTAGAACAGGGATACAATGAGCAGTTCTTC.

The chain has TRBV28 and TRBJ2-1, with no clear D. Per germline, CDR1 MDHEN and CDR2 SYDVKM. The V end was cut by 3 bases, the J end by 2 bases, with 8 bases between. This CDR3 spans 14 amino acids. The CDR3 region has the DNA TGTGCCAGCAGTTTTCCTCTAGCCTACAATGAGCAGTTCTTC. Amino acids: CASSFPLAYNEQFF. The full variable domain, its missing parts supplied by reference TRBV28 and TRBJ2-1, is DVKVTQSSRYLVKRTGEKVFLECVQDMDHENMFWYRQDPGLGLRLIYFSYDVKMKEKGDIPEGYSVSREKKERFSLILESASTNQTSMYLCASSFPLAYNEQFFGPGTRLTVL.

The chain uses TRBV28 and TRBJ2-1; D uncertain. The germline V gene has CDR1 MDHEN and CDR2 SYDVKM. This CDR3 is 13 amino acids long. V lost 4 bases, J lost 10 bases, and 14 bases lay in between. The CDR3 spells CASSSFLGREQFF. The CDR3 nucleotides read TGTGCCAGCAGTTCTTTCCTCGGTCGCGAGCAGTTCTTC.

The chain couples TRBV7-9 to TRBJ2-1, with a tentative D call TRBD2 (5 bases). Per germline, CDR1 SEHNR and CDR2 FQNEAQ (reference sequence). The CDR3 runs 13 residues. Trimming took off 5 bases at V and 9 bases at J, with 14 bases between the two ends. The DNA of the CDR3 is TGTGCCAGCAGCCCCCCCCTAGCTGGTGAGCAGTTCTTC. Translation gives CASSPPLAGEQFF. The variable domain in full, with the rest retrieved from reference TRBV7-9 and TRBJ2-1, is DTGVSQNPRHKITKRGQNVTFRCDPISEHNRLYWYRQTLGQGPEFLTYFQNEAQLEKSRLLSDRFSAERPKGSFSTLEIQRTEQGDSAMYLCASSPPLAGEQFFGPGTRLTVL.

This chain's CDR3 is CAISDQEVSLFSYEQYF. CDR3 bases: TGTGCCATCAGCGACCAAGAAGTATCCTTATTTTCCTACGAGCAGTACTTC. The chain has TRBV10-3 and TRBJ2-7; D unclear. Trimming removed 6 bases at V and 1 base at J, with 22 bases between. The CDR3 contains 17 residues. CDR1 is ENHRY and CDR2 is SYGVKD in the germline V gene.

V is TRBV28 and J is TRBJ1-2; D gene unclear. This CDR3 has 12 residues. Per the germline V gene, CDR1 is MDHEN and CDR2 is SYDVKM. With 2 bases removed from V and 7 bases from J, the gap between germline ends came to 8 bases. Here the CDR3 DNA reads TGTGCCAGCAGTTTAGGCAGCCCTGGCTACACCTTC. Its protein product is CASSLGSPGYTF.

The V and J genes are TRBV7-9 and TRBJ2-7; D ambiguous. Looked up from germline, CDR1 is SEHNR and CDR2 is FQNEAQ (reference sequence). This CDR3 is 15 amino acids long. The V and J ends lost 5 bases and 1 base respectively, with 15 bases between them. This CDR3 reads CASSLEGLGSYEQYF. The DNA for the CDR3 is TGTGCCAGCAGCCTAGAAGGCTTGGGGTCCTACGAGCAGTACTTC. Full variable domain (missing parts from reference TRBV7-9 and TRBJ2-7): DTGVSQNPRHKITKRGQNVTFRCDPISEHNRLYWYRQTLGQGPEFLTYFQNEAQLEKSRLLSDRFSAERPKGSFSTLEIQRTEQGDSAMYLCASSLEGLGSYEQYFGPGTRLTVT.

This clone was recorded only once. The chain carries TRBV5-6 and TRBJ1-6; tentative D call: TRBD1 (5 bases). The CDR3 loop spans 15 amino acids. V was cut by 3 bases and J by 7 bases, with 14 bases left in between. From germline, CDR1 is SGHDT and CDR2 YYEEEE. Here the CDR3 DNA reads TGTGCCAGCAGCTCAGGGCCCTGGGGGAATTCACCCCTCCACTTT. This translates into CASSSGPWGNSPLHF.

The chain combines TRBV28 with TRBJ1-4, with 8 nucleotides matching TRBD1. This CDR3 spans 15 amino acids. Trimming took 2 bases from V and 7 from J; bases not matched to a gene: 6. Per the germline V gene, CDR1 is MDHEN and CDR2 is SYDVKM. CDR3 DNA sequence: TGTGCCAGCAGTTTAAGGCAGGGGGCTGGTGAAAAACTGTTTTTT. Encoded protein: CASSLRQGAGEKLFF.